The subject of this entry is one TCR beta chain. The data are from a study of blood T cell repertoires in COVID-19. Study context: The cDNA or gDNA used as material had been derived from T cells, B-cell-depleted T cells, or PBMCs.

Authors' data handling: Amplification with reference gene primers provided the estimates of nucleated cell counts. The method was immunoSEQ multiplex PCR; TCRdb's version includes in-frame clones alone and lacks a portion of them. That table gives V, J and clone size, and the DNA gave D and trimming. The sample contains around 210,000 clones, around four fifths of which appear only once. The germline V and J ends were trimmed by 0 bases and 1 base, with 8 bases remaining between them. This CDR3 region has 15 residues. Germline lookup yields CDR1 SGHRS and CDR2 YFSETQ. The J gene is TRBJ1-5, the V gene TRBV5-1; D is possibly TRBD1 (5 bases). The sample was peripheral blood. The receptor comes from a man in his fifties or sixties with COVID-19, enrolled during active disease. As DNA, the CDR3 is TGCGCCAGCAGCTTGGGGGCAGGGAGCAATCAGCCCCAGCATTTT. Translation gives CASSLGAGSNQPQHF.